The clone carrying this T cell receptor (beta chain) was observed a single time. Its antigen remains unknown. At one end the junction does not follow the germline gene, possibly because of a read error. These data are taken from a study of response to subunit inactivated influenza vaccine. TCRdb processed the RT-PCR reads anew with MiXCR; each CDR3 protein has one entry. The sample includes approximately 520,000 distinct CDR3 sequences, 15% to 20% of them seen just once. Study observations and caveats: The authors put forward the suggestion that each seasonal influenza vaccination may bring in only a limited number of new T cells.

This clonotype was obtained from a man in his fifties or sixties who received an inactivated influenza vaccine. The source was CD4+ T cells sorted from PBMCs, collected about 24 months after vaccination.

CDR3 nucleotides: TGTGCCAGCAGCCCGATTTATAGCAATCAGCCCCAGCTTTTT. Its protein product is CASSPIYSNQPQLF. J is TRBJ1-5 and V is TRBV12-3 or TRBV12-4; D remains ambiguous. CDR3 length: 14 residues.